This TCR beta chain comes out of a study of T cells in Graves' hyperthyroidism and ophthalmopathy. General observations from the study: Most clonotypes expanded in thyroid above 0.001 were likewise present in blood. The model's output predicted ophthalmopathy at a median of 6.5 months prior to onset.

Clinicians diagnosed patients from clinical symptoms, serum thyroxine and TRAb, thyroid ultrasound and orbital computed tomography. About this clonotype: Its cognate antigen is unknown.

Template material for amplifying TCR beta CDR3 regions consisted of RNA transcripts. TCR CDR3 underwent first-round RT-PCR with the HTBI primer set. TCRdb itself ran the multiplex PCR reads through MiXCR, one entry per CDR3 protein. The data contain some 300,000 distinct CDR3 sequences, 12% to 15% of them singletons. The V gene's germline CDR1 is DFQATT and CDR2 SNEGSKA (reference sequence). V lost 0 bases to trimming and J lost 7 bases; unmatched junction nucleotides: 16. The CDR3 has 18 residues. The sequencing input was blood. This TCR was sampled from a woman aged 40-49 years with Graves' hyperthyroidism. The genes are TRBV20-1 and TRBJ2-1, with 9 bases matching TRBD1. The CDR3 DNA follows: TGCAGTGCTAGAGATCGGGGCGTTGTGACAGGGGGGATTAATGAGCAGTTCTTC. It codes for CSARDRGVVTGGINEQFF.